These 21 T cell receptor beta chains share one sample of origin, sequenced in a study of CD8+ T cells in alopecia areata listed by TCRdb under 2018. Preparation of the library involved the immunoSEQ multiplex PCR assay. RNA was extracted from all samples and reverse transcribed into cDNA, which served as template for TCR sequencing. TCRdb re-hosts the immuneACCESS table, in-frame sequences only. Its copies lack some clones; in the studies checked, an unresolved V gene accounts for under half of them, and the cause for the rest is not known. A total of some 180,000 clones appear in this sample, roughly three fifths of them only once. The ten largest clones take up 4.9% of the sample. The sample taken for sequencing was CD8+ T cells sorted from blood. These receptors all stem from a human donor in good health.

The chain combines TRBV29-1 with TRBJ2-7; a weak D match, TRBD2 (6 bases). Trimming took off 3 bases at V and 2 bases at J, with 11 bases between the two ends. The germline CDR1 and CDR2 sequences are SQVTM and ANQGSEA. The length of the CDR3 is 13 residues. CDR3 loop: CSVEGGRPYEQYF. The DNA for the CDR3 is TGCAGCGTTGAGGGAGGCCGACCCTACGAGCAGTACTTC.

V usage is TRBV6-5 and J usage is TRBJ1-2; D remains ambiguous. Germline-derived CDR1 and CDR2 are MNHEY and SVGAGI. Between the trimmed V and J ends, which lost 5 bases and 14 bases, there was a span of 15 bases. This CDR3 is 11 amino acids long. In DNA, the CDR3 is TGTGCCAGCAGTACGACCTGGGAAGAGACCTTC. This gives the protein CASSTTWEETF.

In its sample, this clone was seen a few times. V and J are TRBV6-1 and TRBJ2-3, with D tentatively TRBD2 (6 bases). Trimming shortened V by 1 base and J by 0 bases, and 8 bases separated the two germline ends. The length of the CDR3 is 15 residues. Germline CDR1 is MNHNS and CDR2 is SASEGT. CDR3 in amino acids: CASSEEGTSTDTQYF. The CDR3 nucleotides read TGTGCCAGCAGTGAAGAGGGGACTAGCACAGATACGCAGTATTTT.

There are a few counts of this clone. The chain links TRBV7-2 to TRBJ2-5, with D possibly matching TRBD2 (6 bases). The germline CDR1 and CDR2 sequences are SGHTA and FQGNSA. Trimming took off 5 bases at V and 4 bases at J, with 17 bases between the two ends. This CDR3 comprises 15 residues. Here the CDR3 reads CASSPTGLLGETQYF. The CDR3 nucleotides read TGTGCCAGCAGCCCGACGGGACTCTTGGGAGAGACCCAGTACTTC.

The rearrangement joins TRBV4-1 to TRBJ1-2, with D perhaps TRBD1 (5 bases). CDR1 and CDR2 from the germline V gene are MGHRA and YSYEKL. Trimming stripped 0 bases from V and 6 bases from J, with 11 bases between. This CDR3 has 14 residues. The CDR3 DNA reads TGCGCCAGCAGCCAAGATCCAGGGAGTAATGGCTACACCTTC. Translated, it gives CASSQDPGSNGYTF.

This clone was counted a few times. The rearrangement joins TRBV7-8 to TRBJ2-1; D gene unclear. The CDR3 contains 13 residues. The V gene's germline CDR1 is SGHVS and CDR2 FQNEAQ. Trimming cost V 4 bases and J 8 bases, with 12 bases left between them. The CDR3 protein is CASSWESPDEQFF. For the CDR3, the DNA is TGTGCCAGCAGCTGGGAAAGTCCGGATGAGCAGTTCTTC.

The CDR3 DNA follows: TGCGCCAGCAGCCAAGATAGCGGGGGGGAAGAGACCCAGTACTTC. Its translation: CASSQDSGGEETQYF. The V and J genes are TRBV4-1 and TRBJ2-5, with 11 bases that match TRBD2. V gave up 0 bases and J gave up 3 bases; unmatched junction bases: 0. This CDR3 region has 15 residues. Looked up from germline, CDR1 is MGHRA and CDR2 is YSYEKL.

This rearrangement joins TRBV7-9 to TRBJ1-2, with D possibly being TRBD1 (5 bases). CDR1 and CDR2 (germline): SEHNR, FQNEAQ (reference sequence). This CDR3 has 15 amino acids. V was shortened by 5 bases and J by 0 bases, with 13 bases between the two germline ends. CDR3 residues: CASSPRTQPNYGYTF. The CDR3 DNA reads as TGTGCCAGCAGCCCCCGGACACAGCCTAACTATGGCTACACCTTC.

Regarding this clone: This CDR3 is also generated by other DNA sequences in the sample. The CDR3 nucleotides read TGTGCCAGCAGCTCCCCTTACGAGCAGTACTTC. Translation gives CASSSPYEQYF. J is TRBJ2-7 and V is TRBV7-9, with unresolved D. CDR3 length: 11 amino acids. The V and J ends lost 4 bases and 4 bases respectively, with 5 bases between them. CDR1 is SEHNR and CDR2 is FQNEAQ in the germline V gene (reference sequence).

This clone came up a few times. V usage is TRBV4-1 and J usage is TRBJ2-5; 7 bases agree with TRBD1. J was trimmed by 5 bases and V by 2 bases; bases with no gene match: 8. The V gene's germline CDR1 is MGHRA and CDR2 YSYEKL. The length of the CDR3 is 15 residues. DNA for the CDR3: TGCGCCAGCAGCCAACTAGACAGGGTCTACGAGACCCAGTACTTC. Translating gives CASSQLDRVYETQYF.

This clone was picked up one time. The rearrangement uses TRBV5-1 and TRBJ2-7, with 8 bases that match TRBD1. The CDR3 sequence is 14 residues long. The junction had 5 bases not matched to a gene; V was cut back by 3 bases and J by 3 bases. Germline CDR1 reads SGHRS; CDR2 reads YFSETQ. CDR3 loop: CASSYPDRDYEQYF. CDR3 DNA sequence: TGCGCCAGCAGCTACCCGGACAGGGACTACGAGCAGTACTTC.

The V call is TRBV29-1, the J call TRBJ1-1; no definite D call. Between the trimmed V and J ends, which lost 1 base and 3 bases, there was a span of 6 bases. The V gene's germline CDR1 is SQVTM and CDR2 ANQGSEA. This CDR3 region has 12 residues. The CDR3: CSVEVADTEAFF. DNA for the CDR3: TGCAGCGTTGAAGTCGCGGACACTGAAGCTTTCTTT.

The J gene is TRBJ2-1, the V gene TRBV27; D uncertain. Looked up from germline, CDR1 is MNHEY and CDR2 is SMNVEV (reference sequence). This CDR3 comprises 14 residues. Between the trimmed V and J ends, which lost 5 bases and 0 bases, there was a span of 8 bases. In DNA form, the CDR3 reads TGTGCCAGCAGTCCAATCAGCTCCTACAATGAGCAGTTCTTC. Protein product: CASSPISSYNEQFF.

This clone occurred once. The J gene is TRBJ2-7, the V gene TRBV29-1; a possible D gene is TRBD2 (6 bases). Deletions cut 4 bases from V and 9 bases from J, with 19 bases between. Germline V lookup: CDR1 SQVTM, CDR2 ANQGSEA. The CDR3 is made up of 13 amino acids. CDR3 amino acids: CSVAGGSYEGQYF. Written as DNA, the CDR3 is TGCAGCGTTGCCGGAGGGTCCTACGAGGGGCAGTACTTC.

This clone was counted only a few times. This chain connects TRBV5-1 to TRBJ1-5; the D gene is possibly TRBD1 (5 bases). Trimming stripped 4 bases from V and 5 bases from J, with 10 bases between. The CDR3 has 13 amino acids. The germline V gene encodes CDR1 SGHRS and CDR2 YFSETQ. The CDR3, as DNA: TGCGCCAGCAGCGGAGGGGTGGATCAGCCCCAGCATTTT. Translating gives CASSGGVDQPQHF.

This chain uses TRBV19 with TRBJ1-1, with D uncertain. The CDR3 has 14 residues. V lost 6 bases and J lost 0, with 11 bases in between. Per the germline V gene, CDR1 is LNHDA and CDR2 is SQIVND (reference sequence). The CDR3 coding sequence is TGTGCCAGTAGCCCAACAGCAATGAACACTGAAGCTTTCTTT. It yields the protein CASSPTAMNTEAFF.

This clone was picked up a small number of times. The germline gene is not matched at one end of the junction; a read error may be the cause. The genes are TRBV10-3 and TRBJ1-2; tentatively, D is TRBD1 (5 bases). The CDR3 runs 13 residues. From germline, CDR1 is ENHRY and CDR2 SYGVKD. CDR3 bases: TGTGCCAGCAGTGAGACAGCTAACTATGGCTACACCTTC. Protein sequence: CASSETANYGYTF.

This chain connects TRBV4-1 to TRBJ2-3; D is undetermined. The germline V and J ends were trimmed by 2 bases and 0 bases, with 6 bases remaining between them. CDR3 size: 14 residues. CDR1 is MGHRA, CDR2 YSYEKL, per germline. The CDR3 protein is CASSQYGSTDTQYF. Written as DNA, the CDR3 is TGCGCCAGCAGCCAATACGGTAGCACAGATACGCAGTATTTT.

This chain links TRBV29-1 with TRBJ1-1; a possible D gene is TRBD1 (6 bases). V lost 7 bases and J lost 7, with 19 bases in between. Germline V gives CDR1 SQVTM, CDR2 ANQGSEA. The CDR3 is 13 amino acids. The CDR3: CSGLGALSSEAFF. The CDR3 DNA reads as TGCAGCGGGTTGGGGGCGTTGAGTAGTGAAGCTTTCTTT.

This chain joins TRBV4-1 and TRBJ2-5, with D unclear. Trimming shortened V by 3 bases and J by 1 base, and 12 bases separated the two germline ends. The CDR3 has 15 amino acids. In germline, CDR1 is MGHRA, CDR2 YSYEKL. The CDR3 sequence is CASSQGLPIQETQYF. The CDR3 region has the DNA TGCGCCAGCAGCCAGGGATTACCCATCCAAGAGACCCAGTACTTC.

The CDR3 coding sequence is TGTGCCAGCAGCCAAGGGTGGGGAACGGCGAACACCGGGGAGCTGTTTTTT. As protein: CASSQGWGTANTGELFF. V and J are TRBV7-3 and TRBJ2-2; no definite D call. The CDR3 totals 17 residues. Between the trimmed V and J ends, which lost 5 bases and 0 bases, there was a span of 16 bases. Per germline, CDR1 SGHTA and CDR2 FQGTGA.